This T cell receptor beta chain came from a study of blood T cell repertoires in COVID-19. J lost 7 bases, V lost 0 bases, and 5 bases had no gene match. CDR1 and CDR2 from the germline V gene are SGHTS and YDEGEE. CDR3 length: 15 amino acids. Only in-frame clones appear in the TCRdb table, and some are missing; sequencing was by immunoSEQ multiplex PCR. The table records about 160,000 clones, 89% of them present only once. The sequencing sample was made of peripheral blood. This rearrangement joins TRBV5-8 to TRBJ2-1, with 9 bases fitting TRBD2. This receptor was identified in a man aged 60 to 75 with acute or convalescent COVID-19. CDR3: CASSLVRGGRNEQFF. The CDR3, as DNA: TGTGCCAGCAGCTTGGTGCGGGGGGGCCGGAATGAGCAGTTCTTC.